The clone carrying this T cell receptor (beta chain) was seen more than once but under ten times. Its antigen remains unknown. PBMCs, at least 7 million per sample, were isolated. These data are taken from a study of blood T cells in healthy people across ages. General study findings and limits: Leaving the PBMCs unsorted stopped any conclusive comparison of naive versus antigen-experienced cells.

The germline gives CDR1 SQVTM, CDR2 ANQGSEA. J was trimmed by 6 bases and V by 4 bases; bases with no gene match: 13. This CDR3 has 15 residues. Primers used in a second PCR of about 6 to 11 cycles were a sample-barcoded 5' primer and a J-beta primer mix. From the 5' RACE reads, TCRdb called clonotypes with MiXCR, one entry per CDR3 protein. This sample has 600,000 or so distinct CDR3 sequences, with roughly 21% found just once. The source of this sequence is a man between 70 and 80 years old in good health. The sequenced material came from blood. V and J are TRBV29-1 and TRBJ1-2; 8 nucleotides agree with TRBD1. The CDR3 DNA is TGCAGCGTTGGGTCCGGGGCAGGGGGCAGGAATGGCTACACCTTC. As protein: CSVGSGAGGRNGYTF. Using reference TRBV29-1 and TRBJ1-2 for the parts outside the CDR3, the full variable domain is SAVISQKPSRDICQRGTSLTIQCQVDSQVTMMFWYRQQPGQSLTLIATANQGSEATYESGFVIDKFPISRPNLTFSTLTVSNMSPEDSSIYLCSVGSGAGGRNGYTFGSGTRLTVV.